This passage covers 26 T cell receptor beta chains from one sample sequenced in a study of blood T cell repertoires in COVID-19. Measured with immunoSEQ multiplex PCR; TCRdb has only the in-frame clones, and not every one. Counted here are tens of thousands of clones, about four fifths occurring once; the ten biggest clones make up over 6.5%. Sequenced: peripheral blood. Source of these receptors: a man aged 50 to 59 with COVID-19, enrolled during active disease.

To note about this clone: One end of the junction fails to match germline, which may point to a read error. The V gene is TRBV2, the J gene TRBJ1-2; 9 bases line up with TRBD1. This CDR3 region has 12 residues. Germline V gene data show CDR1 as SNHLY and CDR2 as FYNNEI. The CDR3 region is CASSRDRDVTSF. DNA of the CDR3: TGTGCCAGCAGTAGGGACAGGGATGTGACATCCTTC.

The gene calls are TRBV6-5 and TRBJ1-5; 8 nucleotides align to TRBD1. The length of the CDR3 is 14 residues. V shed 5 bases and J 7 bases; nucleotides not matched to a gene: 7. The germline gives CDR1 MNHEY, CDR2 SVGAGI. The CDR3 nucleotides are TGTGCCAGCAGTAGCAGGGGGCTGGGACAGCCCCAGCATTTT. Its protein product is CASSSRGLGQPQHF.

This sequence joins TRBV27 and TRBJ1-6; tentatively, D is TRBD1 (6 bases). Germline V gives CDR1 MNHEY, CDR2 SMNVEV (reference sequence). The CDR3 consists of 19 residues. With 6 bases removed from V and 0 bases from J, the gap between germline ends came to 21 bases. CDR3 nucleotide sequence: TGTGCCAGCAGGGAGAGGGTCCAGGGGCCTAGCTCCTATAATTCACCCCTCCACTTT. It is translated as CASRERVQGPSSYNSPLHF.

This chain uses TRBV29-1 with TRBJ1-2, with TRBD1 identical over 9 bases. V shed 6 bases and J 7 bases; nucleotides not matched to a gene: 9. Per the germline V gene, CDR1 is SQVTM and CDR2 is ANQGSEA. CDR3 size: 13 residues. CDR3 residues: CSVLRDRVGGYTF. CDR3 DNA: TGCAGCGTCCTCCGGGACAGGGTAGGTGGCTACACCTTC.

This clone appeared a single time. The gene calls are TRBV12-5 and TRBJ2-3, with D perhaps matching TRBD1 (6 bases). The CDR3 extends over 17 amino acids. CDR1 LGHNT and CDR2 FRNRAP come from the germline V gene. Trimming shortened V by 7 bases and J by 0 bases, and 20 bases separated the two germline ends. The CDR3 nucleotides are TGTGCTAGTGCCCCCCGAGGGACACCTACGAGCACAGATACGCAGTATTTT. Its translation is CASAPRGTPTSTDTQYF. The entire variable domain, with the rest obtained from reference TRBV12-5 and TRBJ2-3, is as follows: DARVTQTPRHKVTEMGQEVTMRCQPILGHNTVFWYRQTMMQGLELLAYFRNRAPLDDSGMPKDRFSAEMPDATLATLKIQPSEPRDSAVYFCASAPRGTPTSTDTQYFGPGTRLTVL.

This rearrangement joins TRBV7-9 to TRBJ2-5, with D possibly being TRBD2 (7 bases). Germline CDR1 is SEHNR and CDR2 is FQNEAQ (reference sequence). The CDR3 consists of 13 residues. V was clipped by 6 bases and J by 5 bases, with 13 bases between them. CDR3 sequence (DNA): TGTGCCAGCAGGGGGGGGGCCAAGGAGACCCAGTACTTC. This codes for CASRGGAKETQYF.

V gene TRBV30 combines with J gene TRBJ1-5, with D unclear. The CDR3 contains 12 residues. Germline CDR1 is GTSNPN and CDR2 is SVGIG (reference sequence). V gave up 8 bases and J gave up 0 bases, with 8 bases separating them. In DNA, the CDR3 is TGTGCCCGCCAGGATAGCAATCAGCCCCAGCATTTT. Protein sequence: CARQDSNQPQHF.

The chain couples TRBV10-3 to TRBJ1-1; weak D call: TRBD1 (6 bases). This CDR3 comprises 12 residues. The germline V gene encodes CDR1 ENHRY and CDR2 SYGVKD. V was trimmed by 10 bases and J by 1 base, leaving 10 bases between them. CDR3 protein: CATQQGNTEAFF. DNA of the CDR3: TGTGCCACCCAACAGGGGAACACTGAAGCTTTCTTT.

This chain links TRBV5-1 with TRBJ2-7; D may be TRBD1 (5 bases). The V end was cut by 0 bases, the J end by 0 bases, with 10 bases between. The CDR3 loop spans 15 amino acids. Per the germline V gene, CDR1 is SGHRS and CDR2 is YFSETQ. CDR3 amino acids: CASSLEPRASYEQYF. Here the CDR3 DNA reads TGCGCCAGCAGCTTGGAGCCCAGGGCCTCCTACGAGCAGTACTTC.

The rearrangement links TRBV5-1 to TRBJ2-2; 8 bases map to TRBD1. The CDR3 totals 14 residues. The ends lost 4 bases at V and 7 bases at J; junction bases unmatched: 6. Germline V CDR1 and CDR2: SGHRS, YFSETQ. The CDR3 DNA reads TGCGCCAGCAGCCGCCAGGGGGCCGGCGGGGAGCTGTTTTTT. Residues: CASSRQGAGGELFF.

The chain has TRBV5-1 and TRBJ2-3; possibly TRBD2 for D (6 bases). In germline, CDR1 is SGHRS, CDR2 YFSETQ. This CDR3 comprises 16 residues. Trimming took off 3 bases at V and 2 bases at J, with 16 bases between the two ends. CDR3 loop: CASSSTGTFHTDTQYF. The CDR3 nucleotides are TGCGCCAGCAGCTCGACCGGGACTTTTCACACAGATACGCAGTATTTT.

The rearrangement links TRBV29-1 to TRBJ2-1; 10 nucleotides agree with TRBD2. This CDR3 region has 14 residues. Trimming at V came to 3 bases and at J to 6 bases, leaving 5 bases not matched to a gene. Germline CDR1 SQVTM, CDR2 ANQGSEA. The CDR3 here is CSVDRLAGPNEQFF. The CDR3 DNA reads TGCAGCGTTGACCGACTAGCGGGCCCCAATGAGCAGTTCTTC.

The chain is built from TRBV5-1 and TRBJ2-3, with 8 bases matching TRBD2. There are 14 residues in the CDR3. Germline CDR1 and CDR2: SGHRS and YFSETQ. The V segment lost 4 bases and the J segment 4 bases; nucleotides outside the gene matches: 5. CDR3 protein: CASSNPGGADTQYF. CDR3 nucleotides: TGCGCCAGCAGCAACCCCGGGGGGGCAGATACGCAGTATTTT.

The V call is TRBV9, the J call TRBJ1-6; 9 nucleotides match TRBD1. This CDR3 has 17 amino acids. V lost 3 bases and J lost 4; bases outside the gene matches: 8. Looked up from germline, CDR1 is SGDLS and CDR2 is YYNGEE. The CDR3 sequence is CASSDGEGTGYNSPLHF. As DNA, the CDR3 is TGTGCCAGCAGCGATGGGGAGGGGACAGGGTATAATTCACCCCTCCACTTT.

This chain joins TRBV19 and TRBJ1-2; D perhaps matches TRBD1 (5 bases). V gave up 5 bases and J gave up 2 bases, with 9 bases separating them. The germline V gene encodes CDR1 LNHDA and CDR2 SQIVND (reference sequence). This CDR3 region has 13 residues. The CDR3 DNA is TGTGCCAGTAGTTATGGGGGGAACTATGGCTACACCTTC. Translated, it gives CASSYGGNYGYTF.

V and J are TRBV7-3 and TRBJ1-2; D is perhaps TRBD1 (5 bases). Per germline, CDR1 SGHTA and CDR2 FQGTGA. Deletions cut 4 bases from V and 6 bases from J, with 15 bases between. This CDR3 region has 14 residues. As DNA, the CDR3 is TGTGCCAGCAGCTCAGGGTCTTTAAACCATGGCTACACCTTC. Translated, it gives CASSSGSLNHGYTF.

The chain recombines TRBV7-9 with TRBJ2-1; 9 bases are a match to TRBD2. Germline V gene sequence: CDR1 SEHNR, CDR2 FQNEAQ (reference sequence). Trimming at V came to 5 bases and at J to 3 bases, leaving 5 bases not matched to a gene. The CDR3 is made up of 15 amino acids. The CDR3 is CASSPTSGDYNEQFF. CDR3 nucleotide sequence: TGTGCCAGCAGCCCGACTAGCGGTGACTACAATGAGCAGTTCTTC. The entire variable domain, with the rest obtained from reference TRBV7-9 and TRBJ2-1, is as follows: DTGVSQNPRHKITKRGQNVTFRCDPISEHNRLYWYRQTLGQGPEFLTYFQNEAQLEKSRLLSDRFSAERPKGSFSTLEIQRTEQGDSAMYLCASSPTSGDYNEQFFGPGTRLTVL.

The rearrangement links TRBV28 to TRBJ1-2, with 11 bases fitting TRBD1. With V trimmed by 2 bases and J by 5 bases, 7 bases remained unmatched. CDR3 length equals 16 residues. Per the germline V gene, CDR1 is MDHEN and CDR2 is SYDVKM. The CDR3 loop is CASSLGTGGFWYGYTF. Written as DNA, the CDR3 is TGTGCCAGCAGTTTAGGGACAGGGGGTTTTTGGTATGGCTACACCTTC.

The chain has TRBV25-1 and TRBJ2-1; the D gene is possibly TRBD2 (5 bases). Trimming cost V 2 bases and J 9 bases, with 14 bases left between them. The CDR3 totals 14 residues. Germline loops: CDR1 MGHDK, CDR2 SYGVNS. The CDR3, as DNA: TGTGCCAGCAGTGAAAGTAGTTACGAGGGTGAGCAGTTCTTC. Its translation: CASSESSYEGEQFF.

This chain's CDR3 is CASSQGTGRQPQHF. CDR3 nucleotide sequence: TGTGCCAGCAGCCAGGGGACAGGGAGGCAGCCCCAGCATTTT. This chain joins TRBV3-1 (or the pseudogene TRBV3-2) and TRBJ1-5, with 9 nucleotides matching TRBD1. The CDR3 covers 14 residues. V gave up 3 bases and J gave up 7 bases; unmatched junction bases: 4. The germline V gene encodes CDR1 LGHDT and CDR2 YNNKEL (reference sequence).

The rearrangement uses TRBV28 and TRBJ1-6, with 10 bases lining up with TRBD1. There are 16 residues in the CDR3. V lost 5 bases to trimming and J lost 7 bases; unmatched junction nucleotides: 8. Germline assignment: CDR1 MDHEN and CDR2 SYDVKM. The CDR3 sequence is CASSPPGTGANSPLHF. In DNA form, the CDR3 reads TGTGCCAGCAGTCCTCCCGGGACAGGGGCGAATTCACCCCTCCACTTT.

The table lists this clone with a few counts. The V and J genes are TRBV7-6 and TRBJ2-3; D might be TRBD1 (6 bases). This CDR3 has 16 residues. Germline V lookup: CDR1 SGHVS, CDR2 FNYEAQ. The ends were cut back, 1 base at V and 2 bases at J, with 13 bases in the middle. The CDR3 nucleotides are TGTGCCAGCAGCTTAGGTTTGCCAGGGGCCACAGATACGCAGTATTTT. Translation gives CASSLGLPGATDTQYF.

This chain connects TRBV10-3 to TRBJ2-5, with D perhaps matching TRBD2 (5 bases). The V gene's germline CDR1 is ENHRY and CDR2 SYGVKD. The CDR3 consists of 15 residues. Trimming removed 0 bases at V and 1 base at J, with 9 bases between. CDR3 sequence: CAISESGDVQETQYF. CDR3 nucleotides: TGTGCCATCAGTGAGTCGGGAGACGTCCAAGAGACCCAGTACTTC.

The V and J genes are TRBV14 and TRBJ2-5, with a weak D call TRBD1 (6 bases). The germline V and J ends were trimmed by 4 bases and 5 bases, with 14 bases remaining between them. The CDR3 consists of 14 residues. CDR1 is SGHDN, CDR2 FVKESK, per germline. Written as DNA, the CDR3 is TGTGCCAGCAGCCCCCGCACAGGGTGGGAGACCCAGTACTTC. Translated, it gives CASSPRTGWETQYF.

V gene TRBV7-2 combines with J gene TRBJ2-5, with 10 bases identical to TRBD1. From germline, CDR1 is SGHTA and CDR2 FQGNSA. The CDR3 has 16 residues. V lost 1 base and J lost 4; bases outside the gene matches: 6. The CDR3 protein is CASSLGETGGAETQYF. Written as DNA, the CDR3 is TGTGCCAGCAGCTTAGGGGAGACAGGGGGCGCAGAGACCCAGTACTTC.

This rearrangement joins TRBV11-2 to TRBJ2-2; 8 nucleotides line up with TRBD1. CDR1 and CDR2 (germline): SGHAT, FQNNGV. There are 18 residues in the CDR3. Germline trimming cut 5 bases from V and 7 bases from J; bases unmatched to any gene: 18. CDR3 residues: CASSLRSSRQGRIGELFF. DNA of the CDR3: TGTGCCAGCAGCCTTAGATCAAGCCGACAGGGGAGGATCGGGGAGCTGTTTTTT.